The subject of this entry is one T cell receptor (beta chain). Its recognized antigen is unknown. Per-base quality was not reported, and no clone a single base away is much larger than it. What this sample's treatment or condition label stands for: some 20 received Ad26.COV2.S at low or high dose, single or two shots; about 5 received placebo; per-sample allocation not given. Repertoires of vaccine and placebo recipients were sequenced from samples collected on day 63 after the first injection. Between 29 July and 7 August 2020, Cohort 1b enrolled 20 to 30 adults aged 18-55 years at one site in Boston, USA. Ad26.COV2.S was a replication-incompetent adenovirus type 26 vector that expressed a prefusion-stabilized SARS-CoV-2 spike protein derived from the original Wuhan strain. The sample belongs to a study of Ad26.COV2.S vaccination and SARS-CoV-2 variants (dated by TCRdb to the early 2020s). Regarding the complete study: Donors in the vaccine arm were drawn from COV1001, a multicentre, randomized, double-blind, placebo-controlled phase I-IIa trial testing Ad26.COV2.S in healthy adults. Ad26.COV2.S was administered intramuscularly at a dose of 5x10^10 or 1x10^11 viral particles, either as one shot or as two shots given 56 days apart. TCRbeta repertoire sequencing served as the tool for gauging how specific and how broad the SARS-CoV-2-reactive T cell receptors were following Ad26.COV2.S vaccination. A total of 32 samples were included in the TCR-sequenced set, comprising roughly 19 Ad26.COV2.S vaccine recipients, 5 placebo recipients and 8 SARS-CoV-2 convalescent individuals. Trial participants were randomized into five groups of five: low-dose or high-dose Ad26.COV2.S given once or twice, or placebo on both occasions. Investigators did not know the trial group allocation while performing experiments and assessing outcomes. Broad study findings and their caveats: According to the authors, total T cell responses may have been underestimated by the TCR breadth and depth analyses. Comparing responses between vaccine doses or regimens was not something the study was powered to do. Compared with placebo recipients, Ad26.COV2.S recipients showed higher spike-specific TCR breadth (P = 0.0014). Comparable non-spike TCR breadth was observed between vaccine and placebo recipients, consistent with only spike being contained in the vaccine. Substantial breadth of spike-specific CD8+ and CD4+ T cell responses was reported after vaccination.

For this chain, trimming is 4 bases at the V end and 2 bases at the J end, and the number of junction bases without a gene match is 20. The germline V gene gives CDR1 as MGHRA and CDR2 as YSYEKL. The CDR3 has 21 amino acids, counting the end cysteine and phenylalanine. Kept here is only the CDR3 DNA, which spans 63 bases and is read in frame from base 1. The immunoSEQ Assay was used to sequence TCRbeta CDR3 regions. After extraction, genomic DNA underwent amplification by bias-controlled multiplex PCR, followed by high-throughput sequencing. As for the authors' bioinformatics: Collapsing and filtering of sequences were performed to quantify the absolute abundance of each unique TCRbeta CDR3 region. T cell fraction was estimated by normalizing TCRbeta template counts to usable DNA, with usable DNA measured through amplification of reference genes found in all nucleated cells. Repertoire TCRs were annotated as SARS-CoV-2-specific when V gene, CDR3 amino acid sequence and J gene were exactly matched to a known reactive TCR set. The reference SARS-CoV-2 TCR set was obtained from MIRA and was filtered for enrichment in COVID-19-positive ImmuneCODE repertoires, whereby public or cross-reactive TCRs were removed. Using the MIRA antigens, annotated TCRs were further analysed by specific ORF or by position within an ORF. Breadth was defined as annotated unique rearrangements over total unique productive rearrangements; depth was the summed frequency of those rearrangements. Two-sided Wilcoxon rank-sum tests were used to compare TCR breadth between groups. TCRdb holds this immuneACCESS table with in-frame rearrangements only. Some clones are missing; in checked studies, unresolved V genes explain under half, and the rest has no known cause. That table supplies the V and J calls and clone size; D and trimming were determined from the DNA. The sample contains more than 300,000 clones, around four fifths of them found a single time. The ten biggest clones cover around 2% of the sample.

The sequence was obtained from a person aged 18-60 years who received the Ad26.COV2.S COVID-19 vaccine or a placebo. Specimen: peripheral blood, collected in a trial of Ad26.COV2.S vaccine versus placebo. This chain is built from TRBV4-1 and TRBJ1-4; the junction holds 9 bases that match TRBD1. The DNA sequence follows: TGCGCCAGCAGCCTAATCCCCCTAACCGGGACAGGGCTCGGGACTAATGAAAAACTGTTTTTT. Its protein product is CASSLIPLTGTGLGTNEKLFF.